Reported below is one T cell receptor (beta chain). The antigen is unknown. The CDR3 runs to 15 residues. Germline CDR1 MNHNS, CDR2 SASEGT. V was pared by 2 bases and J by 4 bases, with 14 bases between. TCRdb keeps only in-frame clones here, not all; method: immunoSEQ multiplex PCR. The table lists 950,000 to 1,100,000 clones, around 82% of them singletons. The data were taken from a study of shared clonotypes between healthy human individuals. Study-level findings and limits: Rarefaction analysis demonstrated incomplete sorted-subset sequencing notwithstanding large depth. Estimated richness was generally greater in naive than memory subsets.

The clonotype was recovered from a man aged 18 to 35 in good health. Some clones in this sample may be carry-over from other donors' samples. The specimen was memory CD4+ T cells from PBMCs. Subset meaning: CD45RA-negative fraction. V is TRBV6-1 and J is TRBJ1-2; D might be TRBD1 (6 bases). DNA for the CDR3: TGTGCCAGCAGTGAATTCGGGGGGCTTGGCTATGGCTACACCTTC. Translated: CASSEFGGLGYGYTF.